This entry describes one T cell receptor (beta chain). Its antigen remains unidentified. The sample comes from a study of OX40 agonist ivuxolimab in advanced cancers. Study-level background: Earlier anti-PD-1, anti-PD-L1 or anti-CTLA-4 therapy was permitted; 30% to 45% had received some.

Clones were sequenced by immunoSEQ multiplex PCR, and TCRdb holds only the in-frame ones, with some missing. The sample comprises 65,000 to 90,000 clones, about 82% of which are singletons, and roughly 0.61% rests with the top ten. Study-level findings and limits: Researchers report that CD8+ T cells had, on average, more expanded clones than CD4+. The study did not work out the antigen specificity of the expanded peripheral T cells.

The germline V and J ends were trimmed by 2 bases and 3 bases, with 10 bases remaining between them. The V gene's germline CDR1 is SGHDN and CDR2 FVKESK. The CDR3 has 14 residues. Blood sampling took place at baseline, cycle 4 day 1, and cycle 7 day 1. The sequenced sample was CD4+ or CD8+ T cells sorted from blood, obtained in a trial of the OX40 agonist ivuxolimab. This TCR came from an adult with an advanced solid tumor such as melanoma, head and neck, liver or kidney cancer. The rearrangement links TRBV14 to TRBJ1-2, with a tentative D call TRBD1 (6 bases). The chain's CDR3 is CASSQTRTDYGYTF. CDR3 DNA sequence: TGTGCCAGCAGCCAAACTCGGACAGACTATGGCTACACCTTC.